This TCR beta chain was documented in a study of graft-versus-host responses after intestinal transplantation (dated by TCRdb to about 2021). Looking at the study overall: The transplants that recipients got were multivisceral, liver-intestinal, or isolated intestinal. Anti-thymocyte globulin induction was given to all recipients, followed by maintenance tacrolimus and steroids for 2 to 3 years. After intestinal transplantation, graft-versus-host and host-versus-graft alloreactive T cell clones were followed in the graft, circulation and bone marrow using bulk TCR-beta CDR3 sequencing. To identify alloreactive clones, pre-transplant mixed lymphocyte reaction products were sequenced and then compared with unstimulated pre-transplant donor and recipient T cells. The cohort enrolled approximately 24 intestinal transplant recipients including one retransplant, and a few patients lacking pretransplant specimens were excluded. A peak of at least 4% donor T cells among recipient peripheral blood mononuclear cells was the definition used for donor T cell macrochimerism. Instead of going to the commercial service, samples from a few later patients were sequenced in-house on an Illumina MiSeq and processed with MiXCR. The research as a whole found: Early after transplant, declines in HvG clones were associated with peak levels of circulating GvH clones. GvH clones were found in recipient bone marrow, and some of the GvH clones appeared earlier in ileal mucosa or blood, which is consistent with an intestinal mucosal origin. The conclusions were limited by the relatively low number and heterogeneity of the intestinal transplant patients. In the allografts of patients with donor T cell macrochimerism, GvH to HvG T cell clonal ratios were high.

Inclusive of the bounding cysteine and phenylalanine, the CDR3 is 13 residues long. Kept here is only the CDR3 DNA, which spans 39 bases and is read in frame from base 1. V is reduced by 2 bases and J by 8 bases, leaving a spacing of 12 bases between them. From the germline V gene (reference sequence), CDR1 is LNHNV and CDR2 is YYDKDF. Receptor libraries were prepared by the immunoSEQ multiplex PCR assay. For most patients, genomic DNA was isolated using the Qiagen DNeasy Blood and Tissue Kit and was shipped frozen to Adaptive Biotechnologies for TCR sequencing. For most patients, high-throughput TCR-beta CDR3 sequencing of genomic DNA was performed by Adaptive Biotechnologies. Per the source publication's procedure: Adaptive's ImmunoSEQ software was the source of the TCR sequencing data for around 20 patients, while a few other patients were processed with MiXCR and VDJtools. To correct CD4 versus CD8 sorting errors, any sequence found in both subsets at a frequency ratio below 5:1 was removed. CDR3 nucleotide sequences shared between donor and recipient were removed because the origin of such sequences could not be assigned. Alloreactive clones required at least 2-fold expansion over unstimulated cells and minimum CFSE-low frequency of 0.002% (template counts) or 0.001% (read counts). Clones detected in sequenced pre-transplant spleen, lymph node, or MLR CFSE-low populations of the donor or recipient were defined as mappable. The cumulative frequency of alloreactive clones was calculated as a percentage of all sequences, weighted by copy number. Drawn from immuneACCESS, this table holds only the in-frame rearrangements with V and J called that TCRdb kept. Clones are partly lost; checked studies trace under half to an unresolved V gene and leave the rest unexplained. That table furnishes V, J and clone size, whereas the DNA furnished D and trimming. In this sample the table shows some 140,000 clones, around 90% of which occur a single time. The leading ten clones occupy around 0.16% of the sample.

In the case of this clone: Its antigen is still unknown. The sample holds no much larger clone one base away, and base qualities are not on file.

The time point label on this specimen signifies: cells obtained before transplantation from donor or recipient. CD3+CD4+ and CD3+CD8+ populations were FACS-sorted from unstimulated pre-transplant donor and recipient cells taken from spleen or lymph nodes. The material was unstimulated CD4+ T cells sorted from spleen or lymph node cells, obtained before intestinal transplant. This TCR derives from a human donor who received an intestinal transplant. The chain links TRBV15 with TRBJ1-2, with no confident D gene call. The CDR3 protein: CATSRLRGEGYTF. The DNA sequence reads TGTGCCACCAGCAGACTACGCGGGGAAGGCTACACCTTC.